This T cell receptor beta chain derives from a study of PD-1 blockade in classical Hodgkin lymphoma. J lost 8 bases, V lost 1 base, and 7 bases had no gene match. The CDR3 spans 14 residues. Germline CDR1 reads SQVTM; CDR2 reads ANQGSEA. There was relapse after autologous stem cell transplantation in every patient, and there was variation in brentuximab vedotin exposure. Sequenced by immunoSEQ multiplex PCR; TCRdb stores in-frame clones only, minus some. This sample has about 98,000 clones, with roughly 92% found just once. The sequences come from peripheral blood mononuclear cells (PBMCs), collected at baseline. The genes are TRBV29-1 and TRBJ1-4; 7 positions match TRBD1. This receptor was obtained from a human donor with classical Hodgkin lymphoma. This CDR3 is CSVEGTGIDEKLFF. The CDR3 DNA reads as TGCAGCGTTGAAGGGACAGGTATTGACGAAAAACTGTTTTTT.